The clone carrying this T cell receptor beta chain was observed many times. From germline, CDR1 is LGHDT and CDR2 YNNKEL (reference sequence). Trimming removed 4 bases from V and 3 bases from J, with 6 bases in between. CDR3 length: 12 amino acids. The sample originates from a study of molecular identifiers for immune sequencing clone quantification. Study in general: In replicates, RNA from roughly 21,000 or 96,000 naive CD8 cells was divided five ways and four parts were sequenced.

In TCRdb, the PCR reads were re-called with MiXCR into one record per CDR3 protein. The sample includes tens of thousands of distinct CDR3 sequences, 20% to 25% seen only once; the top ten take under 2%. The chain couples TRBV3-1 to TRBJ1-1; D remains unclear. This receptor was identified in a human donor in good health. Some libraries in this study had Jurkat cell RNA spiked in. Sequenced material: naive CD8+ T cells from blood, with Jurkat cell RNA spiked in. Subset given: FACS-sorted CD8+CD4-CCR7+CD45RA+ naive T cells. DNA of the CDR3: TGTGCCAGCAGCCGGGAGTACACTGAAGCTTTCTTT. It yields the protein CASSREYTEAFF.